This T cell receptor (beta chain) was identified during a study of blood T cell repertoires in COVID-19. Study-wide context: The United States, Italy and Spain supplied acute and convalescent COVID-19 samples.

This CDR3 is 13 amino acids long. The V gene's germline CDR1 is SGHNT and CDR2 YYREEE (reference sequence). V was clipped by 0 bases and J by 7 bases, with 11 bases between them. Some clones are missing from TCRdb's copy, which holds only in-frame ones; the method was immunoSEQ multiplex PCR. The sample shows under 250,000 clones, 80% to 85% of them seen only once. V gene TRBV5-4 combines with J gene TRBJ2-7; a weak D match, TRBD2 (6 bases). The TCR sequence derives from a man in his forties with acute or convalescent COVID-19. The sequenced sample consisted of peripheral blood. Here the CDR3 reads CASSLGTGREQYF. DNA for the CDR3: TGTGCCAGCAGCTTGGGTACCGGGAGAGAGCAGTACTTC.